What follows are 28 T cell receptor beta chains derived from one specimen sequenced in a study of blood T cell repertoires in COVID-19. The data were produced by immunoSEQ multiplex PCR, yet TCRdb's version contains in-frame clones alone and is incomplete. The sample carries about 480,000 clones, around 89% recorded once. Sequencing was carried out using peripheral blood. The origin of the receptors is a woman aged 30 to 39 with acute or convalescent COVID-19.

This chain joins TRBV19 and TRBJ2-3, with 9 bases that match TRBD2. The germline V gene encodes CDR1 LNHDA and CDR2 SQIVND (reference sequence). There are 16 residues in the CDR3. V lost 6 bases, J lost 2 bases, and 9 bases stayed unmatched. The CDR3 sequence: CASRDRGGGATDTQYF. Written as DNA, the CDR3 is TGTGCCAGTAGAGACCGAGGCGGGGGGGCCACAGATACGCAGTATTTT.

CDR3 region: CASRHTGTGPLVGFYEQYF. DNA for the CDR3: TGTGCCAGCAGACACACCGGGACAGGTCCTCTTGTGGGTTTCTACGAGCAGTACTTC. J is TRBJ2-7 and V is TRBV3-1 (or the pseudogene TRBV3-2); 8 bases match TRBD1. Trimming removed 6 bases from V and 3 bases from J; junction bases left unmatched: 22. This CDR3 has 19 residues. The germline CDR1 and CDR2 sequences are LGHDT and YNNKEL (reference sequence).

The sample holds a few counts of this clone. CDR3 in DNA: TGCGCCAGCAGCTCGAAGACTAGCGGGGGGTTCAACAATGAGCAGTTCTTC. It codes for CASSSKTSGGFNNEQFF. The chain combines TRBV5-1 with TRBJ2-1; 13 bases match TRBD2. This CDR3 region has 17 residues. Germline V lookup: CDR1 SGHRS, CDR2 YFSETQ. After removal of 3 bases from V and 5 bases from J, the junction contained 8 bases not matched to a gene.

This clone has only one observation. This chain connects TRBV2 to TRBJ2-7; 8 bases are a match to TRBD2. The CDR3 loop spans 13 amino acids. Trimming cost V 7 bases and J 3 bases; bases outside gene matches: 5. Germline values: CDR1 SNHLY, CDR2 FYNNEI. In DNA, the CDR3 is TGTGCCAGCAAGCGGGGGAGCGGCTACGAGCAGTACTTC. This codes for CASKRGSGYEQYF.

The chain is built from TRBV2 and TRBJ2-1; tentatively, D is TRBD2 (5 bases). V shed 4 bases and J shed 1 base, with 8 bases lying between them. The CDR3 spans 14 residues. Germline V gives CDR1 SNHLY, CDR2 FYNNEI. In nucleotides, the CDR3 is TGTGCCAGCAGTGCTACGGGGTCCTACAATGAGCAGTTCTTC. Its translation is CASSATGSYNEQFF.

This chain connects TRBV2 to TRBJ1-2; D gene ambiguous. V was shortened by 7 bases and J by 13 bases, with 13 bases between the two germline ends. Germline V gives CDR1 SNHLY, CDR2 FYNNEI. The CDR3 runs to 10 residues. CDR3 in amino acids: CASIGSFSTF. CDR3 nucleotide sequence: TGTGCCAGCATTGGCAGTTTTTCCACCTTC. The variable domain in full, with the rest retrieved from reference TRBV2 and TRBJ1-2, is EPEVTQTPSHQVTQMGQEVILRCVPISNHLYFYWYRQILGQKVEFLVSFYNNEISEKSEIFDDQFSVERPDGSNFTLKIRSTKLEDSAMYFCASIGSFSTFGSGTRLTVV.

The chain recombines TRBV5-1 with TRBJ1-6; unclear D gene. Germline V gene sequence: CDR1 SGHRS, CDR2 YFSETQ. V was trimmed by 2 bases and J by 5 bases, leaving 14 bases between them. There are 16 residues in the CDR3. The CDR3 DNA sequence: TGCGCCAGCAGCTTCGGCGGCTCCTATAATAATTCACCCCTCCACTTT. Protein sequence: CASSFGGSYNNSPLHF.

The chain uses TRBV2 and TRBJ2-2; 10 bases fit TRBD2. CDR1 and CDR2 from the germline V gene are SNHLY and FYNNEI. After removal of 7 bases from V and 6 bases from J, the junction contained 17 bases not matched to a gene. The CDR3 loop spans 18 amino acids. The CDR3 DNA sequence: TGTGCCAGCATCCGATCGAGCGGGGGGGCCGTTCGAGCCGGGGAGCTGTTTTTT. Translation: CASIRSSGGAVRAGELFF.

In DNA form, the CDR3 reads TGTGCCAGCCACACAGGGTGGCAGACCGGGGAGCTGTTTTTT. Encoded protein: CASHTGWQTGELFF. The chain has TRBV5-5 and TRBJ2-2, with a weak D call TRBD1 (6 bases). Per the germline V gene, CDR1 is SGHKS and CDR2 is YYEKEE (reference sequence). The V end lost 7 bases, the J end lost 5 bases, and 15 bases lay between the germline ends. There are 14 residues in the CDR3.

J is TRBJ1-3 and V is TRBV29-1, with a weak D call TRBD1 (5 bases). The V gene lost 6 bases and the J gene lost 4 bases, with 13 bases spanning the gap. CDR1 and CDR2 (germline): SQVTM, ANQGSEA. This CDR3 is built from 13 residues. CDR3 region: CSVQQGTGNTIYF. DNA of the CDR3: TGCAGCGTACAGCAGGGAACAGGAAACACCATATATTTT.

V and J are TRBV30 and TRBJ1-6, with D unresolved. This CDR3 has 15 amino acids. V gave up 0 bases and J gave up 8 bases, with 14 bases separating them. Germline CDR1 and CDR2: GTSNPN and SVGIG (reference sequence). The CDR3 DNA follows: TGTGCCTGGAGTGTACGGACCGCGAGGGATTCACCCCTCCACTTT. Protein product: CAWSVRTARDSPLHF.

The chain joins TRBV3-1 (or the pseudogene TRBV3-2) to TRBJ1-6; D remains unclear. Germline V gene data show CDR1 as LGHDT and CDR2 as YNNKEL (reference sequence). Between the trimmed V and J ends, which lost 4 bases and 7 bases, there was a span of 8 bases. The CDR3 consists of 13 residues. In DNA form, the CDR3 reads TGTGCCAGCAGCCTGGGCCGGAATTCACCCCTCCACTTT. It encodes CASSLGRNSPLHF.

The rearrangement joins TRBV11-2 to TRBJ2-7; no definite D call. Germline values: CDR1 SGHAT, CDR2 FQNNGV. V lost 3 bases to trimming and J lost 4 bases, with 19 bases between them. This CDR3 region has 16 residues. The CDR3 nucleotides read TGTGCCAGCAGCTTTGTGATGGCACCGGCGAGGTACGAGCAGTACTTC. This sequence encodes CASSFVMAPARYEQYF. Full variable domain (missing parts from reference TRBV11-2 and TRBJ2-7): EAGVAQSPRYKIIEKRQSVAFWCNPISGHATLYWYQQILGQGPKLLIQFQNNGVVDDSQLPKDRFSAERLKGVDSTLKIQPAKLEDSAVYLCASSFVMAPARYEQYFGPGTRLTVT.

The V call is TRBV19, the J call TRBJ2-5; 7 bases fit TRBD1. The CDR3 covers 14 residues. Germline V gene sequence: CDR1 LNHDA, CDR2 SQIVND (reference sequence). J gave up 5 bases and V 3 bases, and 6 bases lay outside the gene matches. CDR3 amino acids: CASSIRGGRETQYF. The CDR3 DNA follows: TGTGCCAGTAGTATTAGAGGGGGCAGGGAGACCCAGTACTTC.

This chain uses TRBV20-1 with TRBJ1-1; D is unresolved. The CDR3 runs 11 residues. The V gene lost 6 bases and the J gene lost 1 base, with 6 bases spanning the gap. Germline V gene data show CDR1 as DFQATT and CDR2 as SNEGSKA (reference sequence). Here the CDR3 reads CSAQENTEAFF. The CDR3 DNA follows: TGCAGTGCGCAGGAGAACACTGAAGCTTTCTTT.

This rearrangement joins TRBV19 to TRBJ1-1, with 9 positions matching TRBD1. Germline V lookup: CDR1 LNHDA, CDR2 SQIVND (reference sequence). The CDR3 runs to 14 residues. Trimming removed 8 bases from V and 4 bases from J; junction bases left unmatched: 8. Here the CDR3 reads CASHTGTGTTEAFF. CDR3 sequence (DNA): TGTGCCAGTCATACCGGGACAGGGACCACTGAAGCTTTCTTT.

V usage is TRBV12-5 and J usage is TRBJ2-3, with 12 positions matching TRBD1. Germline loops: CDR1 LGHNT, CDR2 FRNRAP. V shed 9 bases and J 6 bases; nucleotides not matched to a gene: 13. CDR3 length: 16 amino acids. CDR3 DNA: TGTGCTAGCGCTGATGAGGGGACAGGGGGCCTGGATACGCAGTATTTT. Protein sequence: CASADEGTGGLDTQYF.

The chain joins TRBV2 to TRBJ1-5; D call uncertain. The germline V and J ends were trimmed by 3 bases and 2 bases, with 8 bases remaining between them. Germline CDR1 is SNHLY and CDR2 is FYNNEI. The CDR3 is 14 amino acids. Written as DNA, the CDR3 is TGTGCCAGCAGTGATACGGGAGGCAATCAGCCCCAGCATTTT. Protein sequence: CASSDTGGNQPQHF.

The genes are TRBV14 and TRBJ1-2; the D gene is possibly TRBD1 (5 bases). The CDR3 extends over 15 amino acids. The V and J ends lost 4 bases and 5 bases respectively, with 17 bases between them. Per germline, CDR1 SGHDN and CDR2 FVKESK. CDR3 DNA: TGTGCCAGCAGCCCGTCACAGGAATTGGTGTATGGCTACACCTTC. Protein sequence: CASSPSQELVYGYTF.

The chain is built from TRBV7-9 and TRBJ1-6; TRBD1 matches at 7 bases. Losses at the gene ends were 1 base for V and 3 bases for J; bases not matched to a gene: 3. The germline CDR1 and CDR2 sequences are SEHNR and FQNEAQ (reference sequence). This CDR3 region has 16 residues. The CDR3 spells CASSLGPGGYNSPLHF. In DNA, the CDR3 is TGTGCCAGCAGCTTAGGGCCAGGGGGCTATAATTCACCCCTCCACTTT.

The chain links TRBV3-1 (or the pseudogene TRBV3-2) to TRBJ2-5; D perhaps matches TRBD1 (6 bases). The CDR3 extends over 21 amino acids. The germline V gene has CDR1 LGHDT and CDR2 YNNKEL (reference sequence). V was clipped by 4 bases and J by 1 base, with 31 bases between them. The CDR3 DNA reads as TGTGCCAGCAGCCCGCAAGGACGCCCCCCTGGCGAGGGGGAGATCCAAGAGACCCAGTACTTC. Amino acids: CASSPQGRPPGEGEIQETQYF.

The chain is built from TRBV18 and TRBJ2-7; maybe TRBD1 (6 bases). V gave up 0 bases and J gave up 2 bases, with 8 bases separating them. Per germline, CDR1 KGHSH and CDR2 LQKENI. The CDR3 spans 14 residues. CDR3 coding DNA: TGTGCCAGCTCACCACCAACAGGGCCCTACGAGCAGTACTTC. Translating it yields CASSPPTGPYEQYF.

This clone was counted a single time. This chain connects TRBV10-3 to TRBJ1-2; 8 bases fit TRBD1. CDR3 length equals 15 residues. Trimming cost V 3 bases and J 8 bases; bases outside gene matches: 11. Per germline, CDR1 ENHRY and CDR2 SYGVKD. The CDR3 loop reads CAISDSGTGALGYTF. CDR3 in DNA: TGTGCCATCAGTGACTCCGGGACAGGAGCTTTAGGCTACACCTTC.

The chain carries TRBV6-1 and TRBJ1-2, with TRBD1 matching 8 bases. Per the germline V gene, CDR1 is MNHNS and CDR2 is SASEGT. This CDR3 spans 13 amino acids. Unmatched junction bases numbered 3, after V lost 3 bases and J lost 6 bases. CDR3 DNA sequence: TGTGCCAGCAGTGAGGGGACAGGACATGGCTACACCTTC. Protein sequence: CASSEGTGHGYTF.

The V gene is TRBV24-1, the J gene TRBJ1-5; 10 bases are shared with TRBD1. Looked up from germline, CDR1 is KGHDR and CDR2 is SFDVKD. J was trimmed by 6 bases and V by 3 bases; bases with no gene match: 10. This CDR3 contains 17 residues. Here the CDR3 DNA reads TGTGCCACCAGTGATCTAGGGGGACAGGGGCGCATTCAGCCCCAGCATTTT. Protein product: CATSDLGGQGRIQPQHF.

V gene TRBV4-2 combines with J gene TRBJ2-3, with D tentatively TRBD2 (6 bases). CDR1 LGHNA and CDR2 YNFKEQ come from the germline V gene. With 6 bases removed from V and 5 bases from J, the gap between germline ends came to 9 bases. The CDR3 has 12 residues. The DNA for the CDR3 is TGTGCCAGCAGTCGGGGAGGAGATACGCAGTATTTT. Translation: CASSRGGDTQYF.

The chain is built from TRBV29-1 and TRBJ1-4; 7 bases line up with TRBD1. Germline CDR1 SQVTM, CDR2 ANQGSEA. This CDR3 spans 13 amino acids. CDR3 region: CSAGTATNEKLFF. CDR3 nucleotides: TGCAGTGCAGGGACAGCAACTAATGAAAAACTGTTTTTT.

This clone was recorded once. This rearrangement joins TRBV3-1 (or the pseudogene TRBV3-2) to TRBJ1-4; the match to TRBD1 covers 7 bases. J was trimmed by 5 bases and V by 0 bases; bases with no gene match: 6. CDR3 size: 16 residues. CDR1 and CDR2 (germline): LGHDT, YNNKEL (reference sequence). The CDR3 nucleotides read TGTGCCAGCAGCCAAGAATCGGACAGGCCCAATGAAAAACTGTTTTTT. Its protein product is CASSQESDRPNEKLFF.